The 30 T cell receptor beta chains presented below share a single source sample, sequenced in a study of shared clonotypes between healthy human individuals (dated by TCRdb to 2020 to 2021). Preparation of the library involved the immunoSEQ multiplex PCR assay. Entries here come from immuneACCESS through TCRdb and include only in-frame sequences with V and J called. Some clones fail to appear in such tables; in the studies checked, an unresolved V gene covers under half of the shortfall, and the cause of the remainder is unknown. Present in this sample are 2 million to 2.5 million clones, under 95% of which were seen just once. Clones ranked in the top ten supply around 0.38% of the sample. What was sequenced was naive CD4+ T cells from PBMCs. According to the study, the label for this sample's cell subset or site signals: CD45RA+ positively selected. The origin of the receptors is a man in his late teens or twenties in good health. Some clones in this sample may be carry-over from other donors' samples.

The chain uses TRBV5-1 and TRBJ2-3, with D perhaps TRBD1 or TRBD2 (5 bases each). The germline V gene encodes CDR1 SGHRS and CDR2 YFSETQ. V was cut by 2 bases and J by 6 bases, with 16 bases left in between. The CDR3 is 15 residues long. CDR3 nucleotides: TGCGCCAGCAGCTTCAGAGGGACGGGTCAGGATACGCAGTATTTT. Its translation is CASSFRGTGQDTQYF.

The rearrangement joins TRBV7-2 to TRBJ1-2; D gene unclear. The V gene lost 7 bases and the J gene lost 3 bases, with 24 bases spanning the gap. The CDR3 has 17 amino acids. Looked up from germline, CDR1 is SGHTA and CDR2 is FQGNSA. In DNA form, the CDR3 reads TGTGCCAGCACCACCCCCAGGACGCCCCACTGGCACTATGGCTACACCTTC. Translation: CASTTPRTPHWHYGYTF. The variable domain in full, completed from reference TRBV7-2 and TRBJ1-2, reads GAGVSQSPSNKVTEKGKDVELRCDPISGHTALYWYRQSLGQGLEFLIYFQGNSAPDKSGLPSDRFSAERTGGSVSTLTIQRTQQEDSAVYLCASTTPRTPHWHYGYTFGSGTRLTVV.

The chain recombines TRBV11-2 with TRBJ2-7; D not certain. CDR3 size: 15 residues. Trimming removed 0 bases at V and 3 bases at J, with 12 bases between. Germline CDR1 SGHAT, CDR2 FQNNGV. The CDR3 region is CASSLDLSVIYEQYF. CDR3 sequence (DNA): TGTGCCAGCAGCTTAGATCTAAGCGTCATCTACGAGCAGTACTTC.

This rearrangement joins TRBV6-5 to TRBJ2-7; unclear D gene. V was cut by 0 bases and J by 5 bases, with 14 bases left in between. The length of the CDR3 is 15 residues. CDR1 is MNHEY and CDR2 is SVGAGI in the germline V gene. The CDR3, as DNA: TGTGCCAGCAGTTACTCGCCGGGTCCTAGGCACGAGCAGTACTTC. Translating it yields CASSYSPGPRHEQYF.

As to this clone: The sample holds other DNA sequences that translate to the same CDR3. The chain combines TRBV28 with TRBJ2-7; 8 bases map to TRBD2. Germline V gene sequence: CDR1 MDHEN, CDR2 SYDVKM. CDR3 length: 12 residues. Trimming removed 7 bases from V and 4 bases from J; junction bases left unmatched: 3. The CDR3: CASTTGGYEQYF. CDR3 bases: TGTGCCAGCACCACGGGGGGGTACGAGCAGTACTTC.

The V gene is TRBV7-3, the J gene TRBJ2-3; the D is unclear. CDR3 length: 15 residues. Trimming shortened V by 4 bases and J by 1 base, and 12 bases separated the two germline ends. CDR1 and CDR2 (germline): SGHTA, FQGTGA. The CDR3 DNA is TGTGCCAGCAGCTCACAGAGATCACGCACAGATACGCAGTATTTT. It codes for CASSSQRSRTDTQYF.

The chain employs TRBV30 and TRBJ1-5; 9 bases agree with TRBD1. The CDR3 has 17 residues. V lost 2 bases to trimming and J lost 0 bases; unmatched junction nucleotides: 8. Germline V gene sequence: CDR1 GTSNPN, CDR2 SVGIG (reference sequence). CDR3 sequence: CAWSRDRAGRSNQPQHF. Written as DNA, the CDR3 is TGTGCCTGGAGTCGGGACAGGGCCGGGCGTAGCAATCAGCCCCAGCATTTT.

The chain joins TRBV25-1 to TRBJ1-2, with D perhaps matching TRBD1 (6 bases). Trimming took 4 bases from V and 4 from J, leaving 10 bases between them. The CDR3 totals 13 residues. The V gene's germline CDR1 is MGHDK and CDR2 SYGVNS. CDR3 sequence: CASSVGGGYGYTF. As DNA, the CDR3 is TGTGCCAGCAGTGTCGGGGGCGGCTATGGCTACACCTTC.

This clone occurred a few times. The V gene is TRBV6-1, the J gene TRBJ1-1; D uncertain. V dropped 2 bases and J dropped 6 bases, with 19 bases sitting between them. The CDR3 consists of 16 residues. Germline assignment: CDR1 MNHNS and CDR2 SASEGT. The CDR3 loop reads CASSERFVGVEAEAFF. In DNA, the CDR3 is TGTGCCAGCAGTGAACGGTTCGTCGGGGTGGAAGCTGAAGCTTTCTTT.

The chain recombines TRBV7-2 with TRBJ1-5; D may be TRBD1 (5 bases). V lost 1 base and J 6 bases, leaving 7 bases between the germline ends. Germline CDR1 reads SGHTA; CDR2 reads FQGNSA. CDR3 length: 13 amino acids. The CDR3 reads CASSLDRSQPQHF. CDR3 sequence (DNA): TGTGCCAGCAGCTTAGACAGGAGTCAGCCCCAGCATTTT. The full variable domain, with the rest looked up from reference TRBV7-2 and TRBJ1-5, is GAGVSQSPSNKVTEKGKDVELRCDPISGHTALYWYRQSLGQGLEFLIYFQGNSAPDKSGLPSDRFSAERTGGSVSTLTIQRTQQEDSAVYLCASSLDRSQPQHFGDGTRLSIL.

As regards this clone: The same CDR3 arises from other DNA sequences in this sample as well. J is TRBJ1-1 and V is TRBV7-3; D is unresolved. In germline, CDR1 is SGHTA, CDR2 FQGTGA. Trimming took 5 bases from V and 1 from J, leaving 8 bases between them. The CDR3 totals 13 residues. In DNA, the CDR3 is TGTGCCAGCAGCCCCCGGGCGAACACTGAAGCTTTCTTT. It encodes CASSPRANTEAFF.

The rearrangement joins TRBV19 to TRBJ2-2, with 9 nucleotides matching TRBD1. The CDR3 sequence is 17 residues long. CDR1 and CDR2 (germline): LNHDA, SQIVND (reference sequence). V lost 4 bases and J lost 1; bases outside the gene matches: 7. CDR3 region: CASSKLPGQGNTGELFF. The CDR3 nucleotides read TGTGCCAGTAGTAAATTGCCGGGACAGGGGAACACCGGGGAGCTGTTTTTT.

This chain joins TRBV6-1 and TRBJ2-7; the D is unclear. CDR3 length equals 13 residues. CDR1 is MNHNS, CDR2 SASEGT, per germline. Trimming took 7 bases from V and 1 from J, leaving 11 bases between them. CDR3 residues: CASTRARSYEQYF. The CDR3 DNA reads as TGTGCCAGCACCCGGGCCCGGTCCTACGAGCAGTACTTC.

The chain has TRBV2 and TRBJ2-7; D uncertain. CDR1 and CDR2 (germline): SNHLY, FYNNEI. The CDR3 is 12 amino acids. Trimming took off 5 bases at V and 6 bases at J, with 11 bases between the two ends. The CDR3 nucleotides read TGTGCCAGCAGTCGCTCCGCGGCCGAGCAGTACTTC. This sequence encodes CASSRSAAEQYF. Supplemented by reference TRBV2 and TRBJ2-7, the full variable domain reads EPEVTQTPSHQVTQMGQEVILRCVPISNHLYFYWYRQILGQKVEFLVSFYNNEISEKSEIFDDQFSVERPDGSNFTLKIRSTKLEDSAMYFCASSRSAAEQYFGPGTRLTVT.

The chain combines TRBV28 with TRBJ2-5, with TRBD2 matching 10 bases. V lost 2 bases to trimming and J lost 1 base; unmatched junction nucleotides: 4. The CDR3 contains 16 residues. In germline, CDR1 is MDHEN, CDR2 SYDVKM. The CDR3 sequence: CASSLVSGRTQETQYF. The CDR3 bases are TGTGCCAGCAGTTTAGTTAGCGGGAGGACCCAAGAGACCCAGTACTTC.

In nucleotides, the CDR3 is TGTGCCAGCAGTGCTTACACGGGATTTAACTACGAGCAGTACTTC. This sequence encodes CASSAYTGFNYEQYF. The V and J genes are TRBV25-1 and TRBJ2-7; a weak D match, TRBD2 (5 bases). The V gene lost 4 bases and the J gene lost 3 bases, with 16 bases spanning the gap. The germline V gene encodes CDR1 MGHDK and CDR2 SYGVNS. CDR3 size: 15 residues.

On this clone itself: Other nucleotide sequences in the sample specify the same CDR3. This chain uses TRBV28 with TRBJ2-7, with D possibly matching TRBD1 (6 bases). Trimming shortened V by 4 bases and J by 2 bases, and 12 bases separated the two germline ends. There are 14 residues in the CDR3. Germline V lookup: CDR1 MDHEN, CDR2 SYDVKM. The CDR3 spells CASSSLQGTYEQYF. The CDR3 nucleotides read TGTGCCAGCAGTTCGCTTCAGGGGACCTACGAGCAGTACTTC.

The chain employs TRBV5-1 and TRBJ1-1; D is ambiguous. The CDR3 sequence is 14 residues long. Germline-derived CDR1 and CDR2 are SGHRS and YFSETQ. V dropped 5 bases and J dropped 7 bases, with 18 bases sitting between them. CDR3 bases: TGCGCCAGCAGACTTTACGTGGGTGTTAGTGAAGCTTTCTTT. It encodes CASRLYVGVSEAFF.

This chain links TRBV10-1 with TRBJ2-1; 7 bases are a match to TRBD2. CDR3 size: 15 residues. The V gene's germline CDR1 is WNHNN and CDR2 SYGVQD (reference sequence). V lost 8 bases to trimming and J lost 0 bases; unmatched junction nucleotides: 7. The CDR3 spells CASPGLRYSYNEQFF. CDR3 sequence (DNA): TGCGCCAGCCCGGGACTACGCTACTCCTACAATGAGCAGTTCTTC.

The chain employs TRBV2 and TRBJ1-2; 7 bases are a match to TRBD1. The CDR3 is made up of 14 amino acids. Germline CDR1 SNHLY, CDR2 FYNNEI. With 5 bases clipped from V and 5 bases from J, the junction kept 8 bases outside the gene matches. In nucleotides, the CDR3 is TGTGCCAGCAGTCGGGACAGCGAGAGGTATGGCTACACCTTC. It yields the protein CASSRDSERYGYTF.

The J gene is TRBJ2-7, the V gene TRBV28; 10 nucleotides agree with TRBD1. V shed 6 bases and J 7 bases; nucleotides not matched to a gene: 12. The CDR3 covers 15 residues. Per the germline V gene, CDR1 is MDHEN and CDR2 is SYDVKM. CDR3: CASRGGGTGEGEQYF. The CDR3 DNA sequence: TGTGCCAGCAGAGGGGGCGGGACAGGGGAGGGAGAGCAGTACTTC. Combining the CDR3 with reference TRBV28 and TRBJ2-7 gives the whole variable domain DVKVTQSSRYLVKRTGEKVFLECVQDMDHENMFWYRQDPGLGLRLIYFSYDVKMKEKGDIPEGYSVSREKKERFSLILESASTNQTSMYLCASRGGGTGEGEQYFGPGTRLTVT.

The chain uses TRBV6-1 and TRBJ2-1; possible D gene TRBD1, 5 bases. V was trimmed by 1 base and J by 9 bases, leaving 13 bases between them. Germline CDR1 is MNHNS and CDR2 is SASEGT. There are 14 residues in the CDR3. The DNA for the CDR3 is TGTGCCAGCAGTGAAGTACAGGATCGGAGTGAGCAGTTCTTC. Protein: CASSEVQDRSEQFF.

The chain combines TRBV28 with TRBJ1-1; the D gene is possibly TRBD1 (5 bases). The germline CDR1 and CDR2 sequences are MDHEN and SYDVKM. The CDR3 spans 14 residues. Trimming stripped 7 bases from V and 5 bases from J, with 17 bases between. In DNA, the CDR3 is TGTGCCAGCAACGCAGGGACCTCTTTTACTGAAGCTTTCTTT. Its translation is CASNAGTSFTEAFF.

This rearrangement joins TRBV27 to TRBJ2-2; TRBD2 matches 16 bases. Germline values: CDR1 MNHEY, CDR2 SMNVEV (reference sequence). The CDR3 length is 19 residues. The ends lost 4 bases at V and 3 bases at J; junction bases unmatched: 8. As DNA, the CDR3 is TGTGCCAGCAGTTCGCCGGGACTAGCGGGAGGGAGAGACACCGGGGAGCTGTTTTTT. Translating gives CASSSPGLAGGRDTGELFF.

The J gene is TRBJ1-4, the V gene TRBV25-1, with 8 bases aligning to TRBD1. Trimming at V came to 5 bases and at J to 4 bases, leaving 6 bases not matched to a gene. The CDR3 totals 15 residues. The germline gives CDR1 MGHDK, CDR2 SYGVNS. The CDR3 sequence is CASSRETGDNEKLFF. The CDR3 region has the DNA TGTGCCAGCAGTAGAGAGACAGGGGATAATGAAAAACTGTTTTTT. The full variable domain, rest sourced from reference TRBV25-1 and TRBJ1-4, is EADIYQTPRYLVIGTGKKITLECSQTMGHDKMYWYQQDPGMELHLIHYSYGVNSTEKGDLSSESTVSRIRTEHFPLTLESARPSHTSQYLCASSRETGDNEKLFFGSGTQLSVL.

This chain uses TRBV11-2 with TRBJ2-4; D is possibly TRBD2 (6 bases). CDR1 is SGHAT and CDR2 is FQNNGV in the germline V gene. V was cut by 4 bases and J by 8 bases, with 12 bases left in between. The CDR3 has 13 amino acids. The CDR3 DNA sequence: TGTGCCAGCAGCTCAGGGACTTTTTACATTCAGTACTTC. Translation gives CASSSGTFYIQYF.

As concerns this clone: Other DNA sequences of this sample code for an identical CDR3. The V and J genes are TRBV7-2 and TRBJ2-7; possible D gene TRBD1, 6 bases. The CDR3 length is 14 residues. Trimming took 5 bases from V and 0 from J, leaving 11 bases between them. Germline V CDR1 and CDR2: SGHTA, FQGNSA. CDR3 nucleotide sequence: TGTGCCAGCAGCCGAAGGGGGAGCTCCTACGAGCAGTACTTC. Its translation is CASSRRGSSYEQYF.

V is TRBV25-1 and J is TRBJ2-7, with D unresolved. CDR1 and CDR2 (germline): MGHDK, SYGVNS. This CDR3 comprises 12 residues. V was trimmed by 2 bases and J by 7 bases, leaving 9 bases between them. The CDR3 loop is CASSEGPWEQYF. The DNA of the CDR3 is TGTGCCAGCAGTGAAGGGCCATGGGAGCAGTACTTC.

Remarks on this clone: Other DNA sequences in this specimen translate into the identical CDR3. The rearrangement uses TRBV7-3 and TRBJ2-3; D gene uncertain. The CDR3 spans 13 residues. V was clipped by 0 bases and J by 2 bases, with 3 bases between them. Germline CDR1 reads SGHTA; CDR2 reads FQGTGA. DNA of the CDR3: TGTGCCAGCAGCTTAACCGCCACAGATACGCAGTATTTT. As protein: CASSLTATDTQYF.

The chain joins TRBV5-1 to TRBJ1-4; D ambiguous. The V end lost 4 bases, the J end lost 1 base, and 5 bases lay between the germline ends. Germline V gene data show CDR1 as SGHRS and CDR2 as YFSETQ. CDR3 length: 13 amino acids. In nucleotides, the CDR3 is TGCGCCAGCAGCCCCCTAACTAATGAAAAACTGTTTTTT. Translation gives CASSPLTNEKLFF.